This passage covers 32 T cell receptor beta chains from one sample sequenced in a study of cytomegalovirus exposure and HLA in healthy donors. The PCR made use of 60 Vbeta and 13 Jbeta primers. Profiling relied on immunoSEQ multiplex PCR, and the TCRdb table lists in-frame clones only, not all of them. The sample lists some 90,000 clones; 81% were seen once. Sequencing was done on a sample of PBMCs. These receptors were taken from a woman in her 70s in good health and CMV-seropositive.

The CDR3 nucleotides are TGTGCCAGCACCCCCCGGGACAGAAACACCGGGGAGCTGTTTTTT. Translating gives CASTPRDRNTGELFF. The rearrangement links TRBV7-8 to TRBJ2-2, with TRBD1 matching over 7 bases. V was clipped by 7 bases and J by 2 bases; unmatched bases: 7. The CDR3 spans 15 residues. CDR1 SGHVS and CDR2 FQNEAQ come from the germline V gene.

J is TRBJ2-2 and V is TRBV6-1, with 7 bases fitting TRBD1. This CDR3 comprises 14 residues. Trimming took 6 bases from V and 1 from J; bases not matched to a gene: 2. The germline V gene encodes CDR1 MNHNS and CDR2 SASEGT. The CDR3 loop reads CASRDRVNTGELFF. The CDR3 DNA sequence: TGTGCCAGCAGAGACAGGGTGAACACCGGGGAGCTGTTTTTT.

The J gene is TRBJ1-4, the V gene TRBV7-9; D gene uncertain. Per germline, CDR1 SEHNR and CDR2 FQNEAQ (reference sequence). The CDR3 covers 14 residues. The V end was cut by 4 bases, the J end by 0 bases, with 6 bases between. CDR3 loop: CASSYTATNEKLFF. In nucleotides, the CDR3 is TGTGCCAGCAGCTACACCGCAACTAATGAAAAACTGTTTTTT.

V is TRBV27 and J is TRBJ2-1; 10 bases agree with TRBD2. J was trimmed by 4 bases and V by 6 bases; bases with no gene match: 6. This CDR3 has 15 residues. The germline V gene encodes CDR1 MNHEY and CDR2 SMNVEV (reference sequence). The CDR3 DNA sequence: TGTGCCAGCAGGAAAACTAGCGGGACATACAATGAGCAGTTCTTC. As protein: CASRKTSGTYNEQFF.

The CDR3 DNA is TGTGCCACCAGCCCCCGGGACAGGCATCCCTATGGCTACACCTTC. It translates to CATSPRDRHPYGYTF. The V and J genes are TRBV15 and TRBJ1-2; 8 bases are shared with TRBD1. The germline V gene has CDR1 LNHNV and CDR2 YYDKDF (reference sequence). V shed 5 bases and J 4 bases; nucleotides not matched to a gene: 9. The CDR3 totals 15 residues.

The chain is built from TRBV27 and TRBJ2-1; D might be TRBD2 (5 bases). The CDR3 runs 14 residues. Germline loops: CDR1 MNHEY, CDR2 SMNVEV (reference sequence). V lost 2 bases, J lost 2 bases, and 7 bases lay in between. The CDR3 sequence is CASSLRETYNEQFF. CDR3 nucleotides: TGTGCCAGCAGTTTACGGGAAACCTACAATGAGCAGTTCTTC.

This clone was counted a few times. The chain carries TRBV5-6 and TRBJ2-5; D not certain. The germline gives CDR1 SGHDT, CDR2 YYEEEE. The ends were cut back, 4 bases at V and 1 base at J, with 17 bases in the middle. The CDR3 has 16 amino acids. The CDR3 region has the DNA TGTGCCAGCAGCCCCCGGTGGAGCAGCCGCCAAGAGACCCAGTACTTC. Amino acid sequence: CASSPRWSSRQETQYF.

V and J are TRBV9 and TRBJ1-4; the match to TRBD1 covers 9 bases. CDR3 length equals 15 residues. CDR1 is SGDLS and CDR2 is YYNGEE in the germline V gene. Trimming took 5 bases from V and 8 from J; bases not matched to a gene: 10. The CDR3 region has the DNA TGTGCCAGCAGTTATTCCGGGACAGGGCTGGAAAAACTGTTTTTT. This sequence encodes CASSYSGTGLEKLFF.

This chain uses TRBV18 with TRBJ1-1; TRBD1 matches at 8 bases. This CDR3 is 15 amino acids long. In germline, CDR1 is KGHSH, CDR2 LQKENI. The V and J ends lost 7 bases and 3 bases, in that order; junction bases with no gene match: 10. CDR3 sequence (DNA): TGTGCCAGCTATCGACAGGGGTTAAAAGACACTGAAGCTTTCTTT. This encodes CASYRQGLKDTEAFF.

This clone was detected a few times. The chain has TRBV2 and TRBJ1-1, with D unclear. V was clipped by 7 bases and J by 1 base, with 13 bases between them. CDR3 length: 14 residues. CDR1 is SNHLY, CDR2 FYNNEI, per germline. CDR3 in amino acids: CASNPGWGNTEAFF. CDR3 coding DNA: TGTGCCAGCAACCCGGGGTGGGGGAACACTGAAGCTTTCTTT.

The chain uses TRBV6-1 and TRBJ1-6; possibly TRBD1 for D (6 bases). Germline lookup yields CDR1 MNHNS and CDR2 SASEGT. There are 14 residues in the CDR3. The CDR3 sequence: CCSLQGEYNSPLHF. DNA for the CDR3: TGTTGTTCCCTACAGGGCGAATATAATTCACCCCTCCACTTT.

The chain employs TRBV5-1 and TRBJ1-3, with 7 bases that match TRBD1. The J segment lost 5 bases and the V segment lost 0 bases, leaving 2 bases of the junction unmatched. This CDR3 comprises 14 residues. Germline V gene data show CDR1 as SGHRS and CDR2 as YFSETQ. CDR3 DNA sequence: TGCGCCAGCAGCTTGGTAGGGGGCAGAAACACCATATATTTT. Translation: CASSLVGGRNTIYF.

The chain carries TRBV19 and TRBJ2-7, with 9 bases that match TRBD1. Germline loops: CDR1 LNHDA, CDR2 SQIVND (reference sequence). V lost 3 bases, J lost 3 bases, and 3 bases stayed unmatched. This CDR3 region has 14 residues. Here the CDR3 DNA reads TGTGCCAGTAGTATCCTGGGACAGGGCTACGAGCAGTACTTC. Translation gives CASSILGQGYEQYF.

Notes on this clone: The junction shows a germline mismatch at one end, possibly a read error. The chain recombines TRBV7-9 with TRBJ2-1; 9 bases match TRBD2. From germline, CDR1 is SEHNR and CDR2 FQNEAQ (reference sequence). The CDR3 covers 15 residues. CDR3 amino acids: CSSSVSGSSYNEQFF. In DNA form, the CDR3 reads TGTTCCAGCAGCGTTAGCGGGAGCTCCTACAATGAGCAGTTCTTC.

The genes are TRBV30 and TRBJ2-5, with TRBD2 as a possible D gene (5 bases). The CDR3 runs 12 residues. The germline V and J ends were trimmed by 2 bases and 5 bases, with 9 bases remaining between them. The germline CDR1 and CDR2 sequences are GTSNPN and SVGIG (reference sequence). CDR3 protein: CAWSTTSETQYF. CDR3 coding DNA: TGTGCCTGGAGTACAACTAGTGAGACCCAGTACTTC. Using reference TRBV30 and TRBJ2-5 for the parts outside the CDR3, the full variable domain is SQTIHQWPATLVQPVGSPLSLECTVEGTSNPNLYWYRQAAGRGLQLLFYSVGIGQISSEVPQNLSASRPQDRQFILSSKKLLLSDSGFYLCAWSTTSETQYFGPGTRLLVL.

The chain uses TRBV15 and TRBJ2-2; D gene unclear. CDR3 size: 16 residues. V lost 0 bases and J lost 6, with 14 bases in between. Germline V gene lookup returns CDR1 LNHNV and CDR2 YYDKDF (reference sequence). The CDR3 here is CATSRDRNPLAGELFF. The CDR3 nucleotides are TGTGCCACCAGCAGAGACAGGAACCCTTTGGCCGGGGAGCTGTTTTTT.

Only a few counts were recorded for this clone. This chain links TRBV5-1 with TRBJ2-2; 10 bases align to TRBD1. The CDR3 is 15 residues long. Germline V CDR1 and CDR2: SGHRS, YFSETQ. The V segment lost 4 bases and the J segment 5 bases; nucleotides outside the gene matches: 5. The CDR3 sequence: CASSVGQGMTGELFF. CDR3 sequence (DNA): TGCGCCAGCAGCGTGGGACAGGGGATGACCGGGGAGCTGTTTTTT.

This clone was seen a handful of times. V usage is TRBV5-6 and J usage is TRBJ2-3; unclear D gene. CDR3 length: 16 residues. V lost 4 bases to trimming and J lost 4 bases, with 19 bases between them. Germline V gene data show CDR1 as SGHDT and CDR2 as YYEEEE. Written as DNA, the CDR3 is TGTGCCAGCAGCCTGGACCCGGTACCCGTAGCAGATACGCAGTATTTT. Amino acids: CASSLDPVPVADTQYF.

Only one count was recorded for this clone. The chain is built from TRBV28 and TRBJ2-5; D perhaps matches TRBD2 (6 bases). V was pared by 2 bases and J by 1 base, with 11 bases between. This CDR3 contains 15 residues. Germline V gives CDR1 MDHEN, CDR2 SYDVKM. DNA for the CDR3: TGTGCCAGCAGTTTAGGGGGGAGACCCCAAGAGACCCAGTACTTC. Its translation is CASSLGGRPQETQYF.

The chain couples TRBV28 to TRBJ2-7, with 9 bases that match TRBD2. The CDR3 is made up of 17 amino acids. Trimming removed 10 bases from V and 3 bases from J; junction bases left unmatched: 19. CDR1 and CDR2 from the germline V gene are MDHEN and SYDVKM. The CDR3 nucleotides read TGTGCCACAGCGGTTATGGGGGTTGGGACTAGCATCTACGAGCAGTACTTC. Protein: CATAVMGVGTSIYEQYF.

The V gene is TRBV7-2, the J gene TRBJ1-2; D is unclear. The CDR3 sequence is 14 residues long. The V end was cut by 3 bases, the J end by 7 bases, with 15 bases between. CDR1 is SGHTA, CDR2 FQGNSA, per germline. The CDR3 region has the DNA TGTGCCAGCAGCTTGAGTCCAACGGCGGGTGGCTACACCTTC. It is translated as CASSLSPTAGGYTF.

The V call is TRBV28, the J call TRBJ2-7, with 10 bases that match TRBD1. Per the germline V gene, CDR1 is MDHEN and CDR2 is SYDVKM. There are 15 residues in the CDR3. V gave up 8 bases and J gave up 6 bases; unmatched junction bases: 13. The CDR3 here is CASGTGTGARGEQYF. DNA for the CDR3: TGTGCCAGCGGCACCGGGACAGGGGCTCGCGGCGAGCAGTACTTC.

The chain combines TRBV4-1 with TRBJ2-5; TRBD2 aligns across 8 bases. The CDR3 loop spans 16 amino acids. J lost 4 bases, V lost 4 bases, and 11 bases had no gene match. From germline, CDR1 is MGHRA and CDR2 YSYEKL. The CDR3 nucleotides are TGCGCCAGCAGCCGGGATAGCGGGGCCGTGGTAGAGACCCAGTACTTC. Encoded protein: CASSRDSGAVVETQYF.

The V gene is TRBV13, the J gene TRBJ2-7; 11 nucleotides agree with TRBD1. Germline V gene lookup returns CDR1 PRHDT and CDR2 FYEKMQ (reference sequence). Trimming at V came to 2 bases and at J to 6 bases, leaving 6 bases not matched to a gene. This CDR3 is 15 amino acids long. The CDR3 region has the DNA TGTGCCAGCAGCTTATTGGACAGGGGGCCAGTCGAGCAGTACTTC. Residues: CASSLLDRGPVEQYF.

The sample holds one count of this clone. The chain is built from TRBV19 and TRBJ2-7, with D unclear. CDR3 length: 16 amino acids. Trimming took off 4 bases at V and 0 bases at J, with 16 bases between the two ends. Germline CDR1 reads LNHDA; CDR2 reads SQIVND (reference sequence). The CDR3 region has the DNA TGTGCCAGTAGTAGAATCGCCGCTATTAGCTCCTACGAGCAGTACTTC. Protein: CASSRIAAISSYEQYF.

The chain employs TRBV6-5 and TRBJ1-6; TRBD1 might be the D (5 bases). Trimming took off 6 bases at V and 7 bases at J, with 13 bases between the two ends. Germline lookup yields CDR1 MNHEY and CDR2 SVGAGI. CDR3 length: 14 residues. DNA for the CDR3: TGTGCCAGCAGCCACCGACAGAAGAATTCACCCCTCCACTTT. This encodes CASSHRQKNSPLHF.

The rearrangement links TRBV19 to TRBJ2-7; TRBD1 might be the D (6 bases). Trimming took 8 bases from V and 1 from J, leaving 18 bases between them. Germline lookup yields CDR1 LNHDA and CDR2 SQIVND (reference sequence). CDR3 length equals 15 residues. The CDR3, as DNA: TGTGCCAGTTCTATCTACTCAACAGGGTCCTACGAGCAGTACTTC. Residues: CASSIYSTGSYEQYF.

CDR3 sequence: CASSLGRGDTQYF. The CDR3 DNA reads TGCGCCAGCAGCTTGGGAAGAGGAGATACGCAGTATTTT. The chain uses TRBV5-1 and TRBJ2-3; no reliable D call. This CDR3 is 13 amino acids long. Germline-derived CDR1 and CDR2 are SGHRS and YFSETQ. V was shortened by 0 bases and J by 5 bases, with 7 bases between the two germline ends.

A few counts support this clone. The genes are TRBV11-2 and TRBJ2-7; 8 nucleotides match TRBD1. Germline lookup yields CDR1 SGHAT and CDR2 FQNNGV. This CDR3 spans 16 amino acids. Trimming at V came to 1 base and at J to 4 bases, leaving 9 bases not matched to a gene. CDR3 nucleotide sequence: TGTGCCAGCAGCTTAGTTATTTGGACAGGGCAGTACGAGCAGTACTTC. This encodes CASSLVIWTGQYEQYF.

The rearrangement joins TRBV4-3 to TRBJ2-7; maybe TRBD2 (6 bases). The CDR3 sequence is 13 residues long. Trimming left V 4 bases short and J 6 bases short, with 13 bases between. Germline V gene data show CDR1 as LGHNA and CDR2 as YSLEER. CDR3 amino acids: CASSRETSSEQYF. The CDR3 DNA reads as TGCGCCAGCAGCCGGGAGACTAGTTCCGAGCAGTACTTC.

The rearrangement uses TRBV5-1 and TRBJ2-1; TRBD2 matches 7 bases. The trim removed 0 bases at V and 4 bases at J, leaving 1 base unmatched. The CDR3 contains 14 residues. Germline V lookup: CDR1 SGHRS, CDR2 YFSETQ. The CDR3 nucleotides read TGCGCCAGCAGCTTGGGGGGAGGGTACAATGAGCAGTTCTTC. Its protein product is CASSLGGGYNEQFF. Together with reference TRBV5-1 and TRBJ2-1, the CDR3 gives the full variable domain: KAGVTQTPRYLIKTRGQQVTLSCSPISGHRSVSWYQQTPGQGLQFLFEYFSETQRNKGNFPGRFSGRQFSNSRSEMNVSTLELGDSALYLCASSLGGGYNEQFFGPGTRLTVL.

This chain uses TRBV7-9 with TRBJ1-1, with 7 bases matching TRBD1. V shed 5 bases and J 3 bases; nucleotides not matched to a gene: 3. The CDR3 extends over 13 amino acids. Germline-derived CDR1 and CDR2 are SEHNR and FQNEAQ (reference sequence). CDR3 DNA: TGTGCCAGCAGCCGGGACAGCTACACTGAAGCTTTCTTT. This gives the protein CASSRDSYTEAFF. Drawing the rest from reference TRBV7-9 and TRBJ1-1, the complete variable domain is DTGVSQNPRHKITKRGQNVTFRCDPISEHNRLYWYRQTLGQGPEFLTYFQNEAQLEKSRLLSDRFSAERPKGSFSTLEIQRTEQGDSAMYLCASSRDSYTEAFFGQGTRLTVV.